This entry features one T cell receptor beta chain sequence. The CDR3 sequence is 13 residues long. V lost 6 bases and J lost 5, with 15 bases in between. Germline-derived CDR1 and CDR2 are SGHTS and YDEGEE. Some clones are missing from TCRdb's copy, which holds only in-frame ones; the method was immunoSEQ multiplex PCR. Of 60,000 to 75,000 clones listed, approximately 76% are singletons. This entry comes from a study of radiotherapy plus CTLA-4 blockade in lung cancer. This chain connects TRBV5-8 to TRBJ2-7; D unresolved. Sequenced here: peripheral blood, sampled from a patient treated with radiotherapy plus ipilimumab. This clonotype originated in a human donor with non-small cell lung cancer whose response to radiotherapy plus ipilimumab could not be evaluated. Some clones in this sample may be carry-over from other donors' samples. CDR3 bases: TGTGCCAGCACTAAACCGAGGCTACACGAGCAGTACTTC. Its translation: CASTKPRLHEQYF.